This record looks at one T cell receptor beta chain sequence and its context. What it recognizes is unknown. Germline V CDR1 and CDR2: SGHRS, YFSETQ. CDR3 size: 13 residues. V was clipped by 2 bases and J by 1 base, with 6 bases between them. These data come from a study of long-term antiretroviral therapy in people with HIV. Study conclusions and caveats: Controls showed broader CDR3 length ranges than did the HIV repertoires. Diversity increased after ART yet remained lower than in transplant donor controls.

Sequencing relied on immunoSEQ assay v3.0, run at survey level. TCRdb's table, derived via immunoSEQ multiplex PCR, lists solely in-frame clones and lacks some. The sample has 20,000 to 30,000 clones; 65% to 80% are singletons. Sample: unsorted PBMCs, taken 1.2 years after starting antiretroviral therapy. This TCR was sampled from a woman aged 40 to 50 with HIV. This sequence joins TRBV5-1 and TRBJ1-1; possibly TRBD1 for D (6 bases). The CDR3 sequence is CASSLQGNTEAFF. CDR3 in DNA: TGCGCCAGCAGCTTACAGGGGAACACTGAAGCTTTCTTT.